These 23 T cell receptor beta chains came from one sample sequenced in a study of CD8 T cells in Susac syndrome. RNA was extracted with the RNeasy kit, and a quantity of about 0.5 to 1 ug was reverse transcribed using random hexamers. TCRdb re-called the immunoSEQ multiplex PCR reads through MiXCR, storing one row per CDR3 protein. Of 95,000 to 150,000 distinct CDR3 sequences listed, roughly 94% are singletons. Sequencing was performed on CD8+ T cells from PBMCs. These receptors all come from a human donor with Susac syndrome.

The chain recombines TRBV4-2 with TRBJ2-1; a possible D gene is TRBD1 (6 bases). This CDR3 region has 15 residues. Per the germline V gene, CDR1 is LGHNA and CDR2 is YNFKEQ. Deletions cut 5 bases from V and 2 bases from J, with 13 bases between. The CDR3, as DNA: TGTGCCAGCAGCTCGGGCGAGGGGGCCTACAATGAGCAGTTCTTC. The encoded protein is CASSSGEGAYNEQFF.

The rearrangement links TRBV20-1 to TRBJ1-2; D uncertain. V gave up 3 bases and J gave up 6 bases, with 14 bases separating them. The CDR3 has 13 amino acids. The V gene's germline CDR1 is DFQATT and CDR2 SNEGSKA (reference sequence). The CDR3 DNA is TGCAGTGCTAGTAATGAGGGAATCGATGGCTACACCTTC. Protein sequence: CSASNEGIDGYTF.

The V gene is TRBV4-3, the J gene TRBJ2-7; no firm D call. The CDR3 sequence is 15 residues long. CDR1 is LGHNA and CDR2 is YSLEER in the germline V gene. Deletions cut 0 bases from V and 2 bases from J, with 11 bases between. The CDR3 loop is CASSQDIGAPYEQYF. The CDR3 region has the DNA TGCGCCAGCAGCCAAGATATCGGTGCTCCCTACGAGCAGTACTTC.

The genes are TRBV7-9 and TRBJ1-2; TRBD1 agrees at 7 bases. V shed 5 bases, J shed 7 bases, and the junction held 7 bases outside the gene matches. This CDR3 has 13 residues. CDR1 and CDR2 from the germline V gene are SEHNR and FQNEAQ (reference sequence). CDR3 DNA: TGTGCCAGCAGCCCCGGACAGGTTCGTGGCTACACCTTC. Translating gives CASSPGQVRGYTF.

This chain connects TRBV9 to TRBJ2-7, with 13 positions matching TRBD2. Looked up from germline, CDR1 is SGDLS and CDR2 is YYNGEE. V shed 2 bases, J shed 7 bases, and the junction held 0 bases outside the gene matches. This CDR3 is 13 amino acids long. CDR3 amino acids: CASSVGLAGEQYF. DNA for the CDR3: TGTGCCAGCAGCGTGGGACTAGCGGGGGAGCAGTACTTC.

This chain connects TRBV29-1 to TRBJ1-2; 7 bases are shared with TRBD1. Trimming at V came to 6 bases and at J to 6 bases, leaving 4 bases not matched to a gene. Germline CDR1 reads SQVTM; CDR2 reads ANQGSEA. The CDR3 is made up of 11 amino acids. DNA for the CDR3: TGCAGCGTACCCGGGACAGATGGCTACACCTTC. Residues: CSVPGTDGYTF.

This clonotype occurred once. CDR3: CASSSLAGAALETQYF. CDR3 DNA sequence: TGTGCCAGCAGTTCGCTAGCGGGGGCTGCCCTTGAGACCCAGTACTTC. This sequence joins TRBV27 and TRBJ2-5; 10 bases map to TRBD2. CDR3 size: 16 residues. V was pared by 4 bases and J by 5 bases, with 10 bases of the junction left unmatched. Germline CDR1 reads MNHEY; CDR2 reads SMNVEV (reference sequence).

This chain joins TRBV4-2 and TRBJ2-3; D may be TRBD2 (5 bases). There are 16 residues in the CDR3. Germline-derived CDR1 and CDR2 are LGHNA and YNFKEQ. Trimming took off 1 base at V and 2 bases at J, with 13 bases between the two ends. As DNA, the CDR3 is TGTGCCAGCAGCCAAGTGCCGGGGAGCACCACAGATACGCAGTATTTT. Translation gives CASSQVPGSTTDTQYF.

The CDR3: CASSQDIGTQETQYF. Written as DNA, the CDR3 is TGTGCCAGCAGCCAAGATATCGGAACTCAAGAGACCCAGTACTTC. This chain uses TRBV3-1 with TRBJ2-5; the D is unclear. V lost 0 bases and J lost 2, with 10 bases in between. CDR3 length: 15 residues. Germline V gene data show CDR1 as LGHDT and CDR2 as YNNKEL (reference sequence).

The rearrangement uses TRBV9 and TRBJ2-3; 8 bases match TRBD2. The junction had 14 bases not matched to a gene; V was cut back by 0 bases and J by 5 bases. The CDR3 sequence is 18 residues long. Germline CDR1 and CDR2: SGDLS and YYNGEE. The CDR3 DNA reads as TGTGCCAGCAGCGTAGCTGGTCGGTCGGGGGGGCGTGGAGATACGCAGTATTTT. Protein: CASSVAGRSGGRGDTQYF.

V is TRBV20-1 and J is TRBJ2-7; 10 bases line up with TRBD2. Germline V CDR1 and CDR2: DFQATT, SNEGSKA (reference sequence). This CDR3 is built from 15 residues. V gave up 1 base and J gave up 1 base; unmatched junction bases: 4. The CDR3 reads CSARGILAGSYEQYF. For the CDR3, the DNA is TGCAGTGCTAGAGGGATACTAGCGGGGTCCTACGAGCAGTACTTC.

The V and J genes are TRBV29-1 and TRBJ2-1; D gene uncertain. The CDR3 sequence is 13 residues long. Trimming took 4 bases from V and 0 from J, leaving 7 bases between them. Germline assignment: CDR1 SQVTM and CDR2 ANQGSEA. DNA for the CDR3: TGCAGCGTTGTCGGCAGCTCCTACAATGAGCAGTTCTTC. Translating gives CSVVGSSYNEQFF.

The chain recombines TRBV14 with TRBJ2-1; D gene ambiguous. The CDR3 length is 13 residues. Deletions cut 1 base from V and 7 bases from J, with 8 bases between. The germline CDR1 and CDR2 sequences are SGHDN and FVKESK. The CDR3 coding sequence is TGTGCCAGCAGCCAAGTAAGCCGGAATGAGCAGTTCTTC. It yields the protein CASSQVSRNEQFF.

The chain employs TRBV7-9 and TRBJ1-1; D is perhaps TRBD1 (5 bases). CDR1 SEHNR and CDR2 FQNEAQ come from the germline V gene (reference sequence). V was trimmed by 7 bases and J by 1 base, leaving 22 bases between them. This CDR3 is built from 17 residues. The CDR3 loop reads CASTLGPLQLGNTEAFF. CDR3 coding DNA: TGTGCCAGCACTCTGGGGCCGCTACAGTTGGGGAACACTGAAGCTTTCTTT.

V gene TRBV2 combines with J gene TRBJ2-5; 10 bases fit TRBD2. With 6 bases clipped from V and 6 bases from J, the junction kept 7 bases outside the gene matches. Per germline, CDR1 SNHLY and CDR2 FYNNEI. This CDR3 is 14 amino acids long. CDR3 bases: TGTGCCAGCAGACCCCAGCGGGGGGGCAAGACCCAGTACTTC. Protein sequence: CASRPQRGGKTQYF.

The CDR3 bases are TGTGCCAGCAGCCCCCCTTATGGGGCGAACACCGGGGAGCTGTTTTTT. Translating gives CASSPPYGANTGELFF. V gene TRBV7-9 combines with J gene TRBJ2-2; D gene unclear. V was cut by 5 bases and J by 0 bases, with 13 bases left in between. Germline-derived CDR1 and CDR2 are SEHNR and FQNEAQ (reference sequence). The CDR3 runs to 16 residues.

The V call is TRBV20-1, the J call TRBJ1-5; D call uncertain. The germline V gene has CDR1 DFQATT and CDR2 SNEGSKA (reference sequence). V was cut by 0 bases and J by 11 bases, with 11 bases left in between. The CDR3 is 12 residues long. The chain's CDR3 is CSARDEGQTQHF. DNA of the CDR3: TGCAGTGCTAGAGACGAGGGCCAAACCCAGCATTTT.

The chain employs TRBV12-3 or TRBV12-4 and TRBJ2-1; 10 bases are a match to TRBD2. V was clipped by 6 bases and J by 2 bases; unmatched bases: 4. This CDR3 comprises 15 residues. CDR3 DNA: TGTGCCAGCAGGAGGGGACTAGCGACCTACAATGAGCAGTTCTTC. Its translation is CASRRGLATYNEQFF.

This chain connects TRBV12-5 to TRBJ2-5; TRBD1 might be the D (6 bases). CDR3 length equals 14 residues. V shed 6 bases and J shed 1 base, with 12 bases lying between them. CDR1 and CDR2 (germline): LGHNT, FRNRAP. The CDR3 coding sequence is TGTGCTAGTGGAGGGGGACCAACCCAAGAGACCCAGTACTTC. Its protein product is CASGGGPTQETQYF.

The rearrangement uses TRBV9 and TRBJ1-4, with 7 nucleotides matching TRBD1. CDR1 SGDLS and CDR2 YYNGEE come from the germline V gene. The CDR3 length is 13 residues. After removal of 3 bases from V and 7 bases from J, the junction contained 3 bases not matched to a gene. For the CDR3, the DNA is TGTGCCAGCAGCGAGAGGGACAGTGAAAAACTGTTTTTT. It encodes CASSERDSEKLFF.

The chain links TRBV14 to TRBJ1-1; TRBD1 aligns across 9 bases. CDR1 SGHDN and CDR2 FVKESK come from the germline V gene. Trimming removed 4 bases from V and 3 bases from J; junction bases left unmatched: 9. The CDR3 runs to 16 residues. The CDR3 DNA reads as TGTGCCAGCAGCCTCCGGACAGGGGACAAGGACACTGAAGCTTTCTTT. Its protein product is CASSLRTGDKDTEAFF.

With regard to this clonotype: One end of the junction is discordant with germline, which a read error may explain. This chain links TRBV6-2 or TRBV6-3 with TRBJ1-1, with D hard to call. Germline loops: CDR1 MNHEY, CDR2 SVGEGT. The CDR3 loop spans 14 amino acids. The CDR3 is CASSHSEMNTEAFF. The CDR3 DNA reads TGTGCCAGCAGTCACTCAGAGATGAACACTGAAGCTTTCTTT.

CDR3 DNA sequence: TGCAGTGCGGGTAACAATCAGCCCCAGCATTTT. Translation gives CSAGNNQPQHF. The chain employs TRBV20-1 and TRBJ1-5; D call uncertain. The germline V gene has CDR1 DFQATT and CDR2 SNEGSKA (reference sequence). Deletions cut 6 bases from V and 3 bases from J, with 6 bases between. This CDR3 region has 11 residues.